These 2 T cell receptor beta chains were sequenced from one sample in a study of Graves' ophthalmopathy and Graves' hyperthyroidism. RNA transcripts provided the template for amplifying TCR beta CDR3 regions. A first-round RT-PCR used HTBI primers, followed by a second-round multiplex PCR. TCRdb redid the calling of the multiplex PCR reads with MiXCR, one entry per CDR3 protein. The sample shows roughly 410,000 distinct CDR3 sequences, 15% to 17% of them seen only once. The sequenced sample was peripheral blood. These receptors all come from a young woman with stable Graves' hyperthyroidism.

This clonotype was counted at least ten times. The rearrangement links TRBV20-1 to TRBJ2-7; D is perhaps TRBD2 (6 bases). Per the germline V gene, CDR1 is DFQATT and CDR2 is SNEGSKA (reference sequence). V lost 0 bases, J lost 4 bases, and 28 bases lay in between. The CDR3 is 19 residues long. CDR3 sequence reads: CSARDGGGTRPSVSYEQYF. CDR3 sequence (DNA): TGCAGTGCTAGAGATGGGGGAGGTACTAGGCCCTCAGTGAGTTACGAGCAGTACTTC.

This clonotype was observed a few times. The chain uses TRBV29-1 and TRBJ2-4, with 11 bases that match TRBD1. CDR3 size: 12 residues. Germline V gene sequence: CDR1 SQVTM, CDR2 ANQGSEA. The V gene end was trimmed by 6 bases and the J gene end by 5 bases; junction bases not matched to a gene: 0. CDR3 coding DNA: TGCAGCGTGGACAGGGGGCAAAACATTCAGTACTTC. This codes for CSVDRGQNIQYF.